A single sample gave rise to the 25 T cell receptor beta chains below, sequenced in a study of control samples from healthy donors and cancer patients (dated by TCRdb to 2019 to 2021). Receptor libraries were prepared by the immunoSEQ multiplex PCR assay. TCRdb holds this immuneACCESS table with in-frame rearrangements only. Some clones are missing; in checked studies, unresolved V genes explain under half, and the rest has no known cause. The sample contains roughly 400,000 clones, 80% to 95% of them found a single time. 5% to 8% of the sample belongs to the ten largest clones. Material for sequencing was PBMCs. Source of these receptors: a man between 40 and 49 years old with head and neck cancer.

This chain connects TRBV11-2 to TRBJ2-1, with a possible D match to TRBD1 (5 bases). Trimming removed 1 base at V and 6 bases at J, with 7 bases between. The CDR3 is 13 residues long. Germline loops: CDR1 SGHAT, CDR2 FQNNGV. The CDR3 is CASSLGRVNEQFF. The DNA of the CDR3 is TGTGCCAGCAGCTTAGGCAGGGTCAATGAGCAGTTCTTC.

The gene calls are TRBV5-4 and TRBJ1-4, with D unresolved. Trimming removed 4 bases from V and 2 bases from J, with 9 bases in between. The CDR3 is 14 amino acids. The germline V gene encodes CDR1 SGHNT and CDR2 YYREEE (reference sequence). CDR3 residues: CASSTEVTNEKLFF. In DNA form, the CDR3 reads TGTGCCAGCAGCACTGAGGTCACTAATGAAAAACTGTTTTTT.

Written as DNA, the CDR3 is TGTGCCAGTAGTATGGCAGGACAGGGTCGGGACGAGCAGTACTTC. Its protein product is CASSMAGQGRDEQYF. The gene calls are TRBV19 and TRBJ2-7; 8 bases map to TRBD1. The germline V gene has CDR1 LNHDA and CDR2 SQIVND (reference sequence). The J segment lost 5 bases and the V segment lost 3 bases, leaving 9 bases of the junction unmatched. The CDR3 consists of 15 residues.

This chain links TRBV24-1 with TRBJ1-5, with D possibly matching TRBD1 (5 bases). Trimming pared 1 base from V and 5 bases from J, leaving 8 bases between. The CDR3 covers 14 residues. The germline V gene has CDR1 KGHDR and CDR2 SFDVKD. In DNA form, the CDR3 reads TGTGCCACCAGTGATTTAGAAGGGGATCAGCCCCAGCATTTT. Translating it yields CATSDLEGDQPQHF.

The chain uses TRBV19 and TRBJ2-3; either TRBD1 or TRBD2 may supply D (5 bases each). CDR1 is LNHDA, CDR2 SQIVND, per germline (reference sequence). V was clipped by 1 base and J by 2 bases, with 10 bases between them. The CDR3 contains 15 residues. The CDR3 sequence is CASSIAGRITDTQYF. The CDR3 DNA is TGTGCCAGTAGTATAGCGGGACGGATCACAGATACGCAGTATTTT.

The chain recombines TRBV19 with TRBJ1-1; 9 positions agree with TRBD1. V lost 4 bases and J lost 0; bases outside the gene matches: 3. Germline lookup yields CDR1 LNHDA and CDR2 SQIVND (reference sequence). This CDR3 is 15 amino acids long. CDR3 in amino acids: CASSKGQGLNTEAFF. The CDR3 coding sequence is TGTGCCAGTAGTAAGGGACAGGGATTGAACACTGAAGCTTTCTTT.

This chain connects TRBV5-6 to TRBJ1-2, with D tentatively TRBD1 (5 bases). Between the trimmed V and J ends, which lost 2 bases and 6 bases, there was a span of 20 bases. Germline V gives CDR1 SGHDT, CDR2 YYEEEE. This CDR3 has 16 amino acids. CDR3 DNA: TGTGCCAGCAGCTTAAAGGGGCCCCGATCGTGGCATGGCTACACCTTC. Translated, it gives CASSLKGPRSWHGYTF.

The chain links TRBV5-1 to TRBJ1-3; 8 positions agree with TRBD1. Looked up from germline, CDR1 is SGHRS and CDR2 is YFSETQ. The trim removed 1 base at V and 1 base at J, leaving 13 bases unmatched. CDR3 size: 19 residues. The CDR3 reads CASSLRELAWTGSGNTIYF. The CDR3 nucleotides read TGCGCCAGCAGCTTGAGGGAACTGGCTTGGACAGGGTCTGGAAACACCATATATTTT.

The chain employs TRBV9 and TRBJ2-1; D is perhaps TRBD2 (7 bases). The CDR3 totals 17 residues. Germline V lookup: CDR1 SGDLS, CDR2 YYNGEE. The V end lost 0 bases, the J end lost 7 bases, and 20 bases lay between the germline ends. DNA of the CDR3: TGTGCCAGCAGCGTAGCGGACCGGGCGGGGGCTAGAAATGAGCAGTTCTTC. This gives the protein CASSVADRAGARNEQFF. Supplemented by reference TRBV9 and TRBJ2-1, the full variable domain reads DSGVTQTPKHLITATGQRVTLRCSPRSGDLSVYWYQQSLDQGLQFLIQYYNGEERAKGNILERFSAQQFPDLHSELNLSSLELGDSALYFCASSVADRAGARNEQFFGPGTRLTVL.

The chain couples TRBV30 to TRBJ1-5; possibly TRBD1 for D (5 bases). This CDR3 spans 14 amino acids. Trimming took 1 base from V and 5 from J, leaving 12 bases between them. CDR1 and CDR2 (germline): GTSNPN, SVGIG (reference sequence). The CDR3 spells CAWSGGTEYQPQHF. The CDR3, as DNA: TGTGCCTGGAGTGGGGGGACGGAGTATCAGCCCCAGCATTTT.

This rearrangement joins TRBV6-5 to TRBJ2-2, with D unresolved. The length of the CDR3 is 14 residues. CDR1 and CDR2 from the germline V gene are MNHEY and SVGAGI. V dropped 5 bases and J dropped 3 bases, with 10 bases sitting between them. The CDR3 sequence: CASSTGRDTGELFF. The CDR3 region has the DNA TGTGCCAGCAGTACCGGCCGAGACACCGGGGAGCTGTTTTTT.

The sample holds a few counts of this clone. The chain couples TRBV19 to TRBJ1-1; tentative D call: TRBD1 (6 bases). Germline-derived CDR1 and CDR2 are LNHDA and SQIVND (reference sequence). Trimming removed 5 bases at V and 1 base at J, with 8 bases between. The CDR3 extends over 13 amino acids. This CDR3 is CASSVTGNTEAFF. Here the CDR3 DNA reads TGTGCCAGTAGTGTGACAGGGAACACTGAAGCTTTCTTT.

The CDR3 region has the DNA TGCAGCGTTGAAGCCGGGAAGGACGTTGGCCATACGCAGTATTTT. Translating it yields CSVEAGKDVGHTQYF. V is TRBV29-1 and J is TRBJ2-3, with a tentative D call TRBD2 (5 bases). Germline CDR1 reads SQVTM; CDR2 reads ANQGSEA. This CDR3 spans 15 amino acids. The V and J ends lost 1 base and 7 bases respectively, with 18 bases between them.

The chain is built from TRBV5-8 and TRBJ1-4, with D uncertain. Germline values: CDR1 SGHTS, CDR2 YDEGEE. The ends were cut back, 0 bases at V and 13 bases at J, with 7 bases in the middle. The CDR3 runs to 11 residues. The CDR3 nucleotides are TGTGCCAGCAGCTTGGGGGGTGGACTGTTTTTT. Translation gives CASSLGGGLFF.

This sequence joins TRBV28 and TRBJ2-3; possible D gene TRBD1, 5 bases. The CDR3 is 15 residues long. Germline V CDR1 and CDR2: MDHEN, SYDVKM. V was cut by 4 bases and J by 2 bases, with 13 bases left in between. In nucleotides, the CDR3 is TGTGCCAGCAGTTCGACAGAAACCTTCACAGATACGCAGTATTTT. Translation: CASSSTETFTDTQYF.

This chain joins TRBV5-1 and TRBJ2-7; D is ambiguous. Germline values: CDR1 SGHRS, CDR2 YFSETQ. The length of the CDR3 is 12 residues. The ends were cut back, 4 bases at V and 0 bases at J, with 5 bases in the middle. CDR3 DNA sequence: TGCGCCAGCAGCCCTAGCTCCTACGAGCAGTACTTC. Translated: CASSPSSYEQYF.

The gene calls are TRBV2 and TRBJ2-2; D gene ambiguous. Trimming took 4 bases from V and 6 from J, leaving 6 bases between them. Germline loops: CDR1 SNHLY, CDR2 FYNNEI. This CDR3 contains 12 residues. The CDR3 DNA is TGTGCCAGCAGTGGCCAGGCCGGGGAGCTGTTTTTT. It is translated as CASSGQAGELFF.

This chain joins TRBV9 and TRBJ1-1; D might be TRBD1 (5 bases). The V end lost 0 bases, the J end lost 1 base, and 10 bases lay between the germline ends. The CDR3 is 15 residues long. Germline CDR1 is SGDLS and CDR2 is YYNGEE. CDR3 sequence reads: CASSVGSGQNTEAFF. In DNA form, the CDR3 reads TGTGCCAGCAGCGTAGGAAGTGGACAGAACACTGAAGCTTTCTTT.

The rearrangement joins TRBV4-1 to TRBJ2-2, with 8 bases matching TRBD2. This CDR3 has 19 residues. The germline gives CDR1 MGHRA, CDR2 YSYEKL. The trim removed 4 bases at V and 4 bases at J, leaving 17 bases unmatched. The DNA for the CDR3 is TGCGCCAGCAGCCCACAAGTGATAGGTATAGCGGGGCCCACCGGGGAGCTGTTTTTT. Translated, it gives CASSPQVIGIAGPTGELFF.

This chain connects TRBV7-9 to TRBJ2-1; D unresolved. The length of the CDR3 is 16 residues. In germline, CDR1 is SEHNR, CDR2 FQNEAQ (reference sequence). Deletions cut 3 bases from V and 1 base from J, with 13 bases between. CDR3 DNA sequence: TGTGCCAGCAGCTTTTTGACGGACCCTTCCTACAATGAGCAGTTCTTC. As protein: CASSFLTDPSYNEQFF.

This clone was observed a handful of times. V gene TRBV6-2 or TRBV6-3 combines with J gene TRBJ1-4; D is unclear. Trimming shortened V by 6 bases and J by 5 bases, and 16 bases separated the two germline ends. Germline loops: CDR1 MNHEY, CDR2 SVGEGT. CDR3 size: 15 residues. The CDR3 DNA follows: TGTGCCAGCAGGCCTCCGGGAGCGATCAATGAAAAACTGTTTTTT. It yields the protein CASRPPGAINEKLFF.

V and J are TRBV10-1 and TRBJ2-7, with D possibly TRBD2 on 5 matching bases. The germline CDR1 and CDR2 sequences are WNHNN and SYGVQD (reference sequence). CDR3 length equals 15 residues. V lost 0 bases and J lost 3, with 12 bases in between. CDR3 amino acids: CASSESTTRGYEQYF. CDR3 bases: TGCGCCAGCAGTGAGTCGACGACCCGGGGCTACGAGCAGTACTTC.

This chain connects TRBV28 to TRBJ2-7, with a tentative D call TRBD2 (7 bases). V was clipped by 7 bases and J by 5 bases, with 21 bases between them. The germline V gene encodes CDR1 MDHEN and CDR2 SYDVKM. The CDR3 has 15 amino acids. The chain's CDR3 is CASKPSGGAPDEQYF. DNA of the CDR3: TGTGCCAGCAAACCTTCTGGGGGGGCGCCCGACGAGCAGTACTTC.

The V gene is TRBV10-3, the J gene TRBJ2-2, with 10 bases lining up with TRBD1. This CDR3 has 20 amino acids. Germline V gene lookup returns CDR1 ENHRY and CDR2 SYGVKD. With V trimmed by 2 bases and J by 2 bases, 14 bases remained unmatched. CDR3 sequence (DNA): TGTGCCATCAGTGAGGCGAGGGACAGGGGCCTCGATCCTAACACCGGGGAGCTGTTTTTT. Amino acids: CAISEARDRGLDPNTGELFF.

The chain links TRBV7-2 to TRBJ1-5, with 7 positions matching TRBD1. The V gene end was trimmed by 0 bases and the J gene end by 7 bases; junction bases not matched to a gene: 6. Per the germline V gene, CDR1 is SGHTA and CDR2 is FQGNSA. This CDR3 is built from 15 residues. CDR3 nucleotide sequence: TGTGCCAGCAGCTTAGCCCTAGGGGGCGCACAGCCCCAGCATTTT. It specifies CASSLALGGAQPQHF.